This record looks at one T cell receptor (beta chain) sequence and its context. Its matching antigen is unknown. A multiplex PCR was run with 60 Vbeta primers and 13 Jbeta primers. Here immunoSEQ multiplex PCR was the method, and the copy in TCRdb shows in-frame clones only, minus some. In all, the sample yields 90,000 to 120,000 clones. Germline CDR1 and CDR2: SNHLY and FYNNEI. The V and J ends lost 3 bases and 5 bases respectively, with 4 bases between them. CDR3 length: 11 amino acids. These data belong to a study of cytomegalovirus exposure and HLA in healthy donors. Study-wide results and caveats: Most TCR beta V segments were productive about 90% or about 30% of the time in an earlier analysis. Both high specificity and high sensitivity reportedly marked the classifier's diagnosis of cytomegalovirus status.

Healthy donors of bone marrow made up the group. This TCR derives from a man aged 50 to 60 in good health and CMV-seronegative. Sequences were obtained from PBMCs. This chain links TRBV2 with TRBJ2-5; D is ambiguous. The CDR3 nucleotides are TGTGCCAGCAGTGATCGGGAGACCCAGTACTTC. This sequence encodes CASSDRETQYF.